This passage covers 18 T cell receptor beta chains from one sample sequenced in a study of blood T cell repertoires in COVID-19. The repertoire was sequenced with immunoSEQ multiplex PCR; TCRdb's copy has only in-frame clones and lacks some. The sample consists of 120,000 or so clones, more than 60% of them appearing once. Source material: peripheral blood. The receptors were sampled from a man aged 65 to 85 with acute or convalescent COVID-19.

V usage is TRBV10-3 and J usage is TRBJ2-1; D uncertain. The CDR3 consists of 11 residues. Trimming cost V 6 bases and J 5 bases, with 5 bases left between them. CDR1 is ENHRY, CDR2 SYGVKD, per germline. CDR3 DNA sequence: TGTGCCATCAGCCCCAACAATGAGCAGTTCTTC. It codes for CAISPNNEQFF.

The chain employs TRBV2 and TRBJ1-4; a possible D gene is TRBD1 (5 bases). Germline V gene lookup returns CDR1 SNHLY and CDR2 FYNNEI. V lost 2 bases and J lost 4, with 11 bases in between. The CDR3 contains 15 residues. The CDR3 DNA is TGTGCCAGCAGTGAACTGGGGCCGATTAATGAAAAACTGTTTTTT. Encoded protein: CASSELGPINEKLFF.

This clone was detected only once. The chain links TRBV23-1 to TRBJ1-2, with D perhaps TRBD1 (6 bases). TRBV23-1 counts as an open reading frame of uncertain function. The V and J ends lost 7 bases and 7 bases respectively, with 13 bases between them. This CDR3 contains 12 residues. CDR3 sequence reads: CASTPGGSGYTF. The CDR3 DNA reads TGCGCCAGCACCCCGGGGGGCTCTGGCTACACCTTC.

The rearrangement uses TRBV4-3 and TRBJ1-2; the D is unclear. In germline, CDR1 is LGHNA, CDR2 YSLEER. V was cut by 3 bases and J by 0 bases, with 5 bases left in between. The CDR3 totals 13 residues. This chain's CDR3 is CASSQRTNYGYTF. The CDR3 region has the DNA TGCGCCAGCAGCCAGAGAACTAACTATGGCTACACCTTC.

The chain employs TRBV19 and TRBJ2-1; D is perhaps TRBD2 (7 bases). Germline loops: CDR1 LNHDA, CDR2 SQIVND (reference sequence). CDR3 length: 17 residues. The V gene lost 2 bases and the J gene lost 1 base, with 15 bases spanning the gap. The CDR3 here is CASSINGGGGSYNEQFF. The CDR3 DNA reads as TGTGCCAGTAGTATAAATGGAGGGGGGGGGTCCTACAATGAGCAGTTCTTC.

This clone appeared a single time. The chain employs TRBV11-3 and TRBJ1-1; 9 nucleotides line up with TRBD1. CDR3 length: 14 residues. V lost 8 bases and J lost 5; bases outside the gene matches: 9. Germline CDR1 reads SGHNT; CDR2 reads YENEEA. CDR3 bases: TGTGCCAGCGGGACAGGGTTTTCGGGTACTGAAGCTTTCTTT. Translated, it gives CASGTGFSGTEAFF.

The chain couples TRBV7-2 to TRBJ2-5; D is ambiguous. The germline V gene encodes CDR1 SGHTA and CDR2 FQGNSA. The CDR3 extends over 13 amino acids. V was clipped by 1 base and J by 5 bases, with 8 bases between them. The CDR3 DNA reads as TGTGCCAGCAGCTTAGAATGGCGGGAGACCCAGTACTTC. It codes for CASSLEWRETQYF.

This chain links TRBV5-1 with TRBJ2-1; TRBD2 matches 10 bases. CDR1 is SGHRS and CDR2 is YFSETQ in the germline V gene. Trimming cost V 0 bases and J 10 bases; bases outside gene matches: 4. This CDR3 comprises 14 residues. In DNA, the CDR3 is TGCGCCAGCAGCTTGGAGCGGGGGGGCGAGGAGCAGTTCTTC. It yields the protein CASSLERGGEEQFF. The whole variable domain, remainder taken from reference TRBV5-1 and TRBJ2-1, is KAGVTQTPRYLIKTRGQQVTLSCSPISGHRSVSWYQQTPGQGLQFLFEYFSETQRNKGNFPGRFSGRQFSNSRSEMNVSTLELGDSALYLCASSLERGGEEQFFGPGTRLTVL.

The V call is TRBV20-1, the J call TRBJ1-1, with D tentatively TRBD1 (6 bases). Trimming took 3 bases from V and 4 from J, leaving 18 bases between them. Germline lookup yields CDR1 DFQATT and CDR2 SNEGSKA (reference sequence). The CDR3 is 15 amino acids. CDR3 sequence reads: CSASGRGQRFTEAFF. As DNA, the CDR3 is TGCAGTGCTAGTGGTCGCGGACAGAGGTTCACTGAAGCTTTCTTT.

The chain recombines TRBV6-2 or TRBV6-3 with TRBJ1-2, with D possibly matching TRBD1 (6 bases). CDR1 and CDR2 from the germline V gene are MNHEY and SVGEGT. The CDR3 has 14 amino acids. V lost 6 bases to trimming and J lost 6 bases, with 17 bases between them. The CDR3 region is CASSWAQGLDGYTF. CDR3 sequence (DNA): TGTGCCAGCAGCTGGGCTCAGGGGCTAGATGGCTACACCTTC.

This chain joins TRBV18 and TRBJ2-3; no firm D call. Deletions cut 1 base from V and 6 bases from J, with 5 bases between. The CDR3 covers 12 residues. CDR1 KGHSH and CDR2 LQKENI come from the germline V gene. In DNA, the CDR3 is TGTGCCAGCTCACCACAAGAGGATACGCAGTATTTT. Translation gives CASSPQEDTQYF. Drawing the rest from reference TRBV18 and TRBJ2-3, the complete variable domain is NAGVMQNPRHLVRRRGQEARLRCSPMKGHSHVYWYRQLPEEGLKFMVYLQKENIIDESGMPKERFSAEFPKEGPSILRIQQVVRGDSAAYFCASSPQEDTQYFGPGTRLTVL.

The V and J genes are TRBV10-3 and TRBJ2-7, with TRBD1 identical over 8 bases. This CDR3 comprises 13 residues. Losses at the gene ends were 6 bases for V and 3 bases for J; bases not matched to a gene: 4. CDR1 and CDR2 (germline): ENHRY, SYGVKD. The CDR3 DNA reads as TGTGCCATCAGGGGACAGGACCTCTACGAGCAGTACTTC. Translation: CAIRGQDLYEQYF.

Remarks on this clone: Different DNA sequences within this sample yield the same CDR3. The chain joins TRBV12-3 or TRBV12-4 to TRBJ1-1; 7 bases agree with TRBD1. Trimming cost V 5 bases and J 1 base; bases outside gene matches: 1. The CDR3 extends over 13 amino acids. CDR3 in amino acids: CASSRQGNTEAFF. In DNA, the CDR3 is TGTGCCAGCAGTCGACAGGGGAACACTGAAGCTTTCTTT.

The chain joins TRBV19 to TRBJ2-1; D gene unclear. CDR1 is LNHDA, CDR2 SQIVND, per germline (reference sequence). Trimming shortened V by 3 bases and J by 3 bases, and 12 bases separated the two germline ends. This CDR3 is built from 15 residues. The CDR3 DNA follows: TGTGCCAGTAGTATTCTCGGCGGCGGCTACAATGAGCAGTTCTTC. It specifies CASSILGGGYNEQFF.

This clone was found a few times. The rearrangement uses TRBV6-2 or TRBV6-3 and TRBJ1-3; no definite D call. The CDR3 sequence is 16 residues long. Trimming took 5 bases from V and 2 from J, leaving 16 bases between them. Germline values: CDR1 MNHEY, CDR2 SVGEGT. Here the CDR3 DNA reads TGTGCCAGCAGTGATGGACGGGGTCTGGCTGGAAACACCATATATTTT. As protein: CASSDGRGLAGNTIYF.

This chain joins TRBV27 and TRBJ2-2; 10 bases fit TRBD2. V lost 5 bases and J lost 4; bases outside the gene matches: 4. The germline CDR1 and CDR2 sequences are MNHEY and SMNVEV (reference sequence). CDR3 length equals 15 residues. The CDR3 DNA sequence: TGTGCCAGCAGTACACTAGCGGGGAGCACCGGGGAGCTGTTTTTT. It translates to CASSTLAGSTGELFF.

This chain joins TRBV10-3 and TRBJ2-2; no firm D call. With 1 base removed from V and 3 bases from J, the gap between germline ends came to 12 bases. Per germline, CDR1 ENHRY and CDR2 SYGVKD. The CDR3 has 16 amino acids. CDR3 nucleotides: TGTGCCATCAGTGAGTTCCCCCCGGCGGACACCGGGGAGCTGTTTTTT. This translates into CAISEFPPADTGELFF.

The CDR3 loop is CASDSGGLYQETQYF. The CDR3 DNA sequence: TGTGCCAGTGATTCGGGGGGCTTATACCAAGAGACCCAGTACTTC. The J gene is TRBJ2-5, the V gene TRBV18, with TRBD2 as a possible D gene (7 bases). CDR1 and CDR2 (germline): KGHSH, LQKENI. CDR3 length equals 15 residues. The V end lost 9 bases, the J end lost 0 bases, and 17 bases lay between the germline ends.